The present T cell receptor (beta chain) was sequenced within a study of cytomegalovirus exposure and HLA in healthy donors. Findings and caveats of the study: A later analysis linked a missense DCLRE1C variant to TCR beta V- and J-gene trimming.

The V end lost 0 bases, the J end lost 3 bases, and 25 bases lay between the germline ends. The CDR3 runs to 20 residues. In germline, CDR1 is MGHRA, CDR2 YSYEKL. As for this clone: Its target is not known.

With 60 Vbeta and 13 Jbeta primers, the PCR was carried out. Original analysis: As a later analysis found, there were 60 million to 90 million unique TCR beta chains, of which roughly 11 million were shared. Profiling relied on immunoSEQ multiplex PCR, and the TCRdb table lists in-frame clones only, not all of them. From that table come the V and J calls and clone size; the DNA was used to work out D and trimming. This table holds 200,000 or so clones, just under 80% found once. Although they were nominally healthy when sampled, donors likely had unrecorded immune exposures. The receptor comes from a woman aged 25 to 39 in good health and CMV-seropositive. The genes are TRBV4-1 and TRBJ2-3; maybe TRBD2 (6 bases). The source material was PBMCs. CDR3 bases: TGCGCCAGCAGCCAAGAATTTTTCTCGCGGGGAACATTTGGAACAGATACGCAGTATTTT. Encoded protein: CASSQEFFSRGTFGTDTQYF.